These 22 T cell receptor beta chains share one sample of origin, sequenced in a study of shared clonotypes between healthy human individuals. Produced via immunoSEQ multiplex PCR; TCRdb's table is partial and in-frame only. Of about 680,000 clones in the sample, roughly 73% were seen once. The sample was memory CD4+ T cells sorted from blood. Subset indicated: CD45RA-negative fraction. Every receptor here comes from a woman between 25 and 40 years old in good health.

V usage is TRBV27 and J usage is TRBJ2-7; 10 bases are shared with TRBD1. The CDR3 covers 14 residues. Losses at the gene ends were 7 bases for V and 3 bases for J; bases not matched to a gene: 6. CDR1 and CDR2 from the germline V gene are MNHEY and SMNVEV (reference sequence). The CDR3, as DNA: TGTGCCAGCACCCCGGGACAGGGGATCTACGAGCAGTACTTC. Amino acids: CASTPGQGIYEQYF.

The chain uses TRBV19 and TRBJ2-5, with D unclear. Trimming took off 1 base at V and 3 bases at J, with 12 bases between the two ends. The germline CDR1 and CDR2 sequences are LNHDA and SQIVND (reference sequence). This CDR3 has 15 amino acids. CDR3 nucleotide sequence: TGTGCCAGTAGTATAGTAGGCTCCGACAAAGAGACCCAGTACTTC. As protein: CASSIVGSDKETQYF. The variable domain in full, completed from reference TRBV19 and TRBJ2-5, reads DGGITQSPKYLFRKEGQNVTLSCEQNLNHDAMYWYRQDPGQGLRLIYYSQIVNDFQKGDIAEGYSVSREKKESFPLTVTSAQKNPTAFYLCASSIVGSDKETQYFGPGTRLLVL.

V gene TRBV19 combines with J gene TRBJ2-5, with 7 bases matching TRBD2. With V trimmed by 10 bases and J by 4 bases, 12 bases remained unmatched. From germline, CDR1 is LNHDA and CDR2 SQIVND (reference sequence). CDR3 length equals 14 residues. CDR3 protein: CATNNLPGGETQYF. The CDR3 DNA follows: TGTGCCACCAATAATCTCCCGGGAGGAGAGACCCAGTACTTC.

In this sample, this clone turned up once. This chain links TRBV6-5 with TRBJ2-7; perhaps TRBD1 as D (5 bases). Germline V gene data show CDR1 as MNHEY and CDR2 as SVGAGI. V lost 0 bases and J lost 0, with 12 bases in between. CDR3 length: 16 amino acids. The CDR3 protein is CASSYSRQISSYEQYF. The DNA of the CDR3 is TGTGCCAGCAGTTACTCGAGACAGATTAGCTCCTACGAGCAGTACTTC.

The chain employs TRBV6-6 and TRBJ2-7, with 8 bases aligning to TRBD1. CDR1 and CDR2 (germline): MNHNY, SVGAGI (reference sequence). CDR3 length: 15 amino acids. The junction had 5 bases not matched to a gene; V was cut back by 2 bases and J by 2 bases. In nucleotides, the CDR3 is TGTGCCAGCAGTTACGGACAGGGTAATACCTACGAGCAGTACTTC. Its protein product is CASSYGQGNTYEQYF.

J is TRBJ2-1 and V is TRBV18, with 12 bases aligning to TRBD2. Per the germline V gene, CDR1 is KGHSH and CDR2 is LQKENI. The CDR3 contains 15 residues. Trimming cost V 5 bases and J 5 bases; bases outside gene matches: 4. This CDR3 is CASSKRTSGDNEQFF. CDR3 nucleotide sequence: TGTGCCAGCTCAAAGAGGACTAGCGGGGACAATGAGCAGTTCTTC.

This clone was observed a single time. The rearrangement links TRBV5-1 to TRBJ2-4; 10 nucleotides match TRBD2. V was clipped by 4 bases and J by 0 bases; unmatched bases: 10. CDR1 and CDR2 from the germline V gene are SGHRS and YFSETQ. The length of the CDR3 is 18 residues. Here the CDR3 DNA reads TGCGCCAGCAGCCCGGAGCCTAGCGGGGGACTAGCCAAAAACATTCAGTACTTC. Protein sequence: CASSPEPSGGLAKNIQYF. Full variable domain (missing parts from reference TRBV5-1 and TRBJ2-4): KAGVTQTPRYLIKTRGQQVTLSCSPISGHRSVSWYQQTPGQGLQFLFEYFSETQRNKGNFPGRFSGRQFSNSRSEMNVSTLELGDSALYLCASSPEPSGGLAKNIQYFGAGTRLSVL.

The chain recombines TRBV28 with TRBJ1-1; the D gene is possibly TRBD1 (5 bases). V was cut by 4 bases and J by 5 bases, with 17 bases left in between. From germline, CDR1 is MDHEN and CDR2 SYDVKM. The CDR3 spans 15 residues. CDR3: CASSYYGDRRTEAFF. The CDR3 DNA follows: TGTGCCAGCAGTTATTATGGGGACCGTCGAACTGAAGCTTTCTTT.

The chain is built from TRBV27 and TRBJ2-3; either TRBD1 or TRBD2 may fit D (5 bases each). Germline loops: CDR1 MNHEY, CDR2 SMNVEV (reference sequence). The CDR3 spans 13 residues. V was shortened by 5 bases and J by 10 bases, with 16 bases between the two germline ends. This chain's CDR3 is CASSPRPGAAQYF. In DNA, the CDR3 is TGTGCCAGCAGTCCCCGACCCGGGGCGGCGCAGTATTTT.

The chain combines TRBV6-5 with TRBJ2-7; TRBD2 matches 8 bases. With 8 bases clipped from V and 1 base from J, the junction kept 7 bases outside the gene matches. Germline V gives CDR1 MNHEY, CDR2 SVGAGI. The CDR3 has 14 residues. CDR3 coding DNA: TGTGCCAGCTCCCTGAAGCGGGAGTCCTACGAGCAGTACTTC. Amino acids: CASSLKRESYEQYF.

The V gene is TRBV20-1, the J gene TRBJ2-1; D uncertain. This CDR3 comprises 11 residues. V was clipped by 7 bases and J by 4 bases, with 8 bases between them. Per the germline V gene, CDR1 is DFQATT and CDR2 is SNEGSKA (reference sequence). CDR3 nucleotide sequence: TGCAGTGTTCGGGCATACAATGAGCAGTTCTTC. This codes for CSVRAYNEQFF.

This rearrangement joins TRBV7-8 to TRBJ1-2, with a tentative D call TRBD1 (6 bases). The CDR3 has 14 residues. V lost 5 bases and J 4 bases, leaving 14 bases between the germline ends. Germline values: CDR1 SGHVS, CDR2 FQNEAQ. CDR3 region: CASSRLGQSYGYTF. The CDR3 DNA reads TGTGCCAGCAGCCGCCTGGGACAAAGCTATGGCTACACCTTC.

This rearrangement joins TRBV28 to TRBJ2-3, with D possibly TRBD2 on 6 matching bases. Germline V gene data show CDR1 as MDHEN and CDR2 as SYDVKM. V was clipped by 3 bases and J by 10 bases, with 23 bases between them. The CDR3 extends over 16 amino acids. The DNA for the CDR3 is TGTGCCAGCAGTTTGTACCCCTGGGGCGGGGAAGAGGCGCAGTATTTT. It specifies CASSLYPWGGEEAQYF.

The chain uses TRBV27 and TRBJ2-6, with 8 bases aligning to TRBD1. The CDR3 totals 21 residues. Germline trimming cut 6 bases from V and 1 base from J; bases unmatched to any gene: 20. Germline CDR1 reads MNHEY; CDR2 reads SMNVEV (reference sequence). Here the CDR3 DNA reads TGTGCCAGCAGGCGGTTTTTCAGGAGCGGACAGGGCACATCTGGGGCCAACGTCCTGACTTTC. Protein sequence: CASRRFFRSGQGTSGANVLTF. The full variable domain, rest sourced from reference TRBV27 and TRBJ2-6, is EAQVTQNPRYLITVTGKKLTVTCSQNMNHEYMSWYRQDPGLGLRQIYYSMNVEVTDKGDVPEGYKVSRKEKRNFPLILESPSPNQTSLYFCASRRFFRSGQGTSGANVLTFGAGSRLTVL.

This chain uses TRBV5-6 with TRBJ2-1; possibly TRBD1 or TRBD2 for D (5 bases each). With 4 bases removed from V and 7 bases from J, the gap between germline ends came to 21 bases. Germline V lookup: CDR1 SGHDT, CDR2 YYEEEE. The CDR3 runs to 16 residues. This chain's CDR3 is CASSLGGEPGRNEQFF. CDR3 nucleotides: TGTGCCAGCAGCCTCGGCGGAGAACCGGGGCGGAATGAGCAGTTCTTC.

This clone was seen only once. This rearrangement joins TRBV7-2 to TRBJ2-3, with D possibly called TRBD1 or TRBD2 (5 bases each). CDR1 and CDR2 from the germline V gene are SGHTA and FQGNSA. The V and J ends lost 6 bases and 0 bases respectively, with 10 bases between them. The CDR3 totals 14 residues. This CDR3 reads CASSLGRSTDTQYF. In DNA form, the CDR3 reads TGTGCCAGCAGTTTGGGACGGAGCACAGATACGCAGTATTTT.

V is TRBV11-2 and J is TRBJ1-1; weak D call: TRBD1 (6 bases). Per germline, CDR1 SGHAT and CDR2 FQNNGV. The germline V and J ends were trimmed by 5 bases and 10 bases, with 17 bases remaining between them. This CDR3 spans 13 amino acids. The chain's CDR3 is CASSLRDTRGAFF. The CDR3, as DNA: TGTGCCAGCAGCCTCCGGGACACGCGTGGAGCTTTCTTT.

For this clone: The junction departs from germline at one end; a sequencing error may be responsible. This chain joins TRBV18 and TRBJ2-2; either TRBD1 or TRBD2 may supply D (5 bases each). Germline CDR1 is KGHSH and CDR2 is LQKENI. The CDR3 is 16 amino acids. CDR3 loop: CASSPQTGQNTGKLFF. The DNA of the CDR3 is TGTGCCAGCTCACCTCAAACGGGGCAGAACACCGGGAAGCTGTTTTTT. The full variable domain, in which reference TRBV18 and TRBJ2-2 provide the parts outside the CDR3, is NAGVMQNPRHLVRRRGQEARLRCSPMKGHSHVYWYRQLPEEGLKFMVYLQKENIIDESGMPKERFSAEFPKEGPSILRIQQVVRGDSAAYFCASSPQTGQNTGKLFFGEGSRLTVL.

The chain couples TRBV11-2 to TRBJ2-5; D might be TRBD1 or TRBD2, each matching 6 bases. V lost 4 bases and J 4 bases, leaving 13 bases between the germline ends. The germline V gene has CDR1 SGHAT and CDR2 FQNNGV. There are 14 residues in the CDR3. This CDR3 is CASSSPQGGETQYF. In DNA form, the CDR3 reads TGTGCCAGCAGCTCACCACAGGGAGGAGAGACCCAGTACTTC.

The chain joins TRBV28 to TRBJ2-7, with TRBD2 as a possible D gene (6 bases). CDR1 is MDHEN and CDR2 is SYDVKM in the germline V gene. Trimming took 6 bases from V and 4 from J, leaving 13 bases between them. This CDR3 has 13 amino acids. The CDR3 DNA reads as TGTGCCAGCAGCCCCCCCCGGGGGTACGAGCAGTACTTC. Its protein product is CASSPPRGYEQYF.

CDR3 nucleotides: TGTGCCAGCAGCTTTGGACTAGCGGGAGCCTTGGGGGAGACCCAGTACTTC. It encodes CASSFGLAGALGETQYF. The V gene is TRBV7-8, the J gene TRBJ2-5; 13 bases match TRBD2. Germline CDR1 is SGHVS and CDR2 is FQNEAQ. V lost 3 bases, J lost 5 bases, and 9 bases stayed unmatched. The length of the CDR3 is 17 residues.

The genes are TRBV7-9 and TRBJ1-1, with D perhaps matching TRBD1 (6 bases). Germline V CDR1 and CDR2: SEHNR, FQNEAQ (reference sequence). The CDR3 contains 14 residues. V lost 2 bases and J 3 bases, leaving 10 bases between the germline ends. CDR3 loop: CASSLQGSDTEAFF. Written as DNA, the CDR3 is TGTGCCAGCAGCTTACAGGGGAGTGACACTGAAGCTTTCTTT.